The 25 T cell receptor beta chains presented below share a single source sample, sequenced in a study of T cell changes during pregnancy in multiple sclerosis. TCRdb's table, derived via immunoSEQ multiplex PCR, lists solely in-frame clones and lacks some. This sample has approximately 32,000 clones, with over 85% found just once. The starting material was CD8+ T cells from peripheral blood mononuclear cells, obtained in the first trimester of pregnancy. Receptors were obtained from a female donor with multiple sclerosis, enrolled in a pregnancy study.

CDR3 sequence reads: CASSQGVVARNTEAFF. The CDR3 DNA is TGCGCCAGCAGCCAAGGTGTCGTGGCAAGAAACACTGAAGCTTTCTTT. The V call is TRBV4-3, the J call TRBJ1-1; D gene ambiguous. Between the trimmed V and J ends, which lost 1 base and 2 bases, there was a span of 14 bases. In germline, CDR1 is LGHNA, CDR2 YSLEER. This CDR3 spans 16 amino acids.

The chain uses TRBV28 and TRBJ2-7, with D possibly being TRBD2 (5 bases). V was shortened by 5 bases and J by 3 bases, with 8 bases between the two germline ends. CDR3 length: 12 amino acids. Germline V gene sequence: CDR1 MDHEN, CDR2 SYDVKM. DNA of the CDR3: TGTGCCAGCAGTCCCGGGGACTACGAGCAGTACTTC. It specifies CASSPGDYEQYF. Drawing the rest from reference TRBV28 and TRBJ2-7, the complete variable domain is DVKVTQSSRYLVKRTGEKVFLECVQDMDHENMFWYRQDPGLGLRLIYFSYDVKMKEKGDIPEGYSVSREKKERFSLILESASTNQTSMYLCASSPGDYEQYFGPGTRLTVT.

V is TRBV7-8 and J is TRBJ1-4; D ambiguous. V was clipped by 6 bases and J by 3 bases, with 20 bases between them. This CDR3 has 17 residues. The V gene's germline CDR1 is SGHVS and CDR2 FQNEAQ. The CDR3 loop reads CASRFKPLRFPNEKLFF. CDR3 DNA sequence: TGTGCCAGCAGGTTCAAGCCCCTCAGGTTCCCTAATGAAAAACTGTTTTTT. Looking up the rest from reference TRBV7-8 and TRBJ1-4 gives the full variable domain: GAGVSQSPRYKVAKRGQDVALRCDPISGHVSLFWYQQALGQGPEFLTYFQNEAQLDKSGLPSDRFFAERPEGSVSTLKIQRTQQEDSAVYLCASRFKPLRFPNEKLFFGSGTQLSVL.

The genes are TRBV14 and TRBJ1-2; weak D call: TRBD1 (5 bases). With 4 bases removed from V and 6 bases from J, the gap between germline ends came to 12 bases. Germline CDR1 reads SGHDN; CDR2 reads FVKESK. The CDR3 length is 13 residues. CDR3 sequence: CASSRSGIHGYTF. CDR3 DNA sequence: TGTGCCAGCAGCCGGTCAGGGATCCATGGCTACACCTTC.

This chain links TRBV18 with TRBJ1-1, with D hard to call. There are 16 residues in the CDR3. The V and J ends lost 3 bases and 4 bases respectively, with 18 bases between them. In germline, CDR1 is KGHSH, CDR2 LQKENI. CDR3 amino acids: CASSPPTGYGGTEAFF. Here the CDR3 DNA reads TGTGCCAGCTCACCCCCCACCGGTTACGGCGGCACTGAAGCTTTCTTT.

The rearrangement uses TRBV27 and TRBJ2-5, with 10 nucleotides matching TRBD2. Germline V gene sequence: CDR1 MNHEY, CDR2 SMNVEV (reference sequence). With V trimmed by 3 bases and J by 1 base, 2 bases remained unmatched. The CDR3 covers 15 residues. CDR3 sequence reads: CASSLTSGPQETQYF. CDR3 sequence (DNA): TGTGCCAGCAGTTTGACTAGCGGGCCCCAAGAGACCCAGTACTTC.

This chain links TRBV20-1 with TRBJ2-5; no reliable D call. CDR3 size: 11 residues. With 6 bases removed from V and 7 bases from J, the gap between germline ends came to 12 bases. From germline, CDR1 is DFQATT and CDR2 SNEGSKA (reference sequence). CDR3 nucleotides: TGCAGTGCCCCTTATTCGGGGACCCAGTACTTC. This sequence encodes CSAPYSGTQYF.

This clone was seen a single time. Written as DNA, the CDR3 is TGCGCCAGCAGCCAAGATCCGGGACAGGGGCAAGGCTACACCTTC. Amino acids: CASSQDPGQGQGYTF. The chain employs TRBV4-1 and TRBJ1-2, with 10 nucleotides matching TRBD1. Germline CDR1 is MGHRA and CDR2 is YSYEKL. With 0 bases clipped from V and 8 bases from J, the junction kept 6 bases outside the gene matches. The CDR3 is 15 residues long.

The gene calls are TRBV6-1 and TRBJ2-2, with TRBD1 identical over 7 bases. The CDR3 is made up of 14 amino acids. Germline assignment: CDR1 MNHNS and CDR2 SASEGT. V dropped 6 bases and J dropped 3; count of bases not matched to a gene: 4. The CDR3 DNA reads TGTGCCAGCAGCTACACAGGGGACACCGGGGAGCTGTTTTTT. It encodes CASSYTGDTGELFF.

The V and J genes are TRBV2 and TRBJ2-7, with 8 bases fitting TRBD1. Losses at the gene ends were 5 bases for V and 0 bases for J; bases not matched to a gene: 6. Looked up from germline, CDR1 is SNHLY and CDR2 is FYNNEI. The CDR3 covers 15 residues. For the CDR3, the DNA is TGTGCCAGCAGTTGGGACAGGTTAAGCTCCTACGAGCAGTACTTC. Translating gives CASSWDRLSSYEQYF.

The chain joins TRBV10-3 to TRBJ2-2; 10 positions agree with TRBD2. Per the germline V gene, CDR1 is ENHRY and CDR2 is SYGVKD. V gave up 5 bases and J gave up 0 bases; unmatched junction bases: 6. The CDR3 length is 17 residues. In DNA, the CDR3 is TGTGCCATCAGTCGGCTAGCGGGGGCCGCGAACACCGGGGAGCTGTTTTTT. This codes for CAISRLAGAANTGELFF.

The chain links TRBV4-2 to TRBJ2-3; TRBD2 agrees at 11 bases. This CDR3 is built from 16 residues. Trimming took 5 bases from V and 6 from J; bases not matched to a gene: 10. The germline V gene encodes CDR1 LGHNA and CDR2 YNFKEQ. CDR3 region: CASSATTSGSLDTQYF. For the CDR3, the DNA is TGTGCCAGCAGCGCTACTACTAGCGGGAGTTTGGATACGCAGTATTTT.

The J gene is TRBJ2-1, the V gene TRBV4-3; 10 bases are shared with TRBD2. Per the germline V gene, CDR1 is LGHNA and CDR2 is YSLEER. The CDR3 totals 20 residues. Trimming at V came to 0 bases and at J to 4 bases, leaving 15 bases not matched to a gene. CDR3 sequence: CASSQEPPLAGDISYNEQFF. CDR3 in DNA: TGCGCCAGCAGCCAAGAGCCCCCGCTAGCGGGAGATATCTCGTACAATGAGCAGTTCTTC.

This chain links TRBV5-6 with TRBJ2-7; D may be TRBD1 (6 bases). Germline assignment: CDR1 SGHDT and CDR2 YYEEEE. Trimming removed 5 bases from V and 2 bases from J, with 17 bases in between. This CDR3 comprises 15 residues. The CDR3 region has the DNA TGTGCCAGCAGGGAGCTGGACAGCGATCCCTACGAGCAGTACTTC. Translating it yields CASRELDSDPYEQYF.

The chain employs TRBV5-4 and TRBJ2-7, with 9 bases fitting TRBD1. Looked up from germline, CDR1 is SGHNT and CDR2 is YYREEE (reference sequence). The trim removed 2 bases at V and 1 base at J, leaving 4 bases unmatched. The CDR3 runs to 15 residues. This CDR3 reads CASSLDRGFSYEQYF. The CDR3 DNA follows: TGTGCCAGCAGCTTAGACAGGGGGTTTTCCTACGAGCAGTACTTC.

The chain links TRBV30 to TRBJ2-7, with TRBD2 as a possible D gene (6 bases). CDR3 length equals 15 residues. Germline-derived CDR1 and CDR2 are GTSNPN and SVGIG (reference sequence). V lost 2 bases, J lost 0 bases, and 14 bases lay in between. CDR3 in DNA: TGTGCCTGGAGTCGCGGGGATAGGTCCTCCTACGAGCAGTACTTC. Translating gives CAWSRGDRSSYEQYF.

The rearrangement links TRBV18 to TRBJ2-7; 8 bases fit TRBD1. Germline V gene sequence: CDR1 KGHSH, CDR2 LQKENI. The CDR3 loop spans 14 amino acids. Germline trimming cut 2 bases from V and 4 bases from J; bases unmatched to any gene: 4. The CDR3 loop reads CASSPGQGSYEQYF. CDR3 DNA sequence: TGTGCCAGCTCACCAGGACAGGGCTCGTACGAGCAGTACTTC.

In its sample, this clone was seen once. The chain couples TRBV11-2 to TRBJ2-3, with 8 bases aligning to TRBD2. The CDR3 length is 16 residues. The trim removed 6 bases at V and 4 bases at J, leaving 12 bases unmatched. The germline CDR1 and CDR2 sequences are SGHAT and FQNNGV. As DNA, the CDR3 is TGTGCCAGCAGGGACATTAGCGGGATCTTCCCAGATACGCAGTATTTT. It specifies CASRDISGIFPDTQYF.

The V call is TRBV27, the J call TRBJ2-1, with D tentatively TRBD2 (5 bases). V was pared by 3 bases and J by 12 bases, with 21 bases between. The V gene's germline CDR1 is MNHEY and CDR2 SMNVEV (reference sequence). The CDR3 contains 15 residues. CDR3 nucleotide sequence: TGTGCCAGCAGTTTTAACGAGAATAATTTAAGCGGGCAGTTCTTC. Translated: CASSFNENNLSGQFF.

The genes are TRBV10-3 and TRBJ2-7; 9 bases are a match to TRBD1. Germline assignment: CDR1 ENHRY and CDR2 SYGVKD. The CDR3 sequence is 13 residues long. With V trimmed by 6 bases and J by 4 bases, 4 bases remained unmatched. CDR3 DNA: TGTGCCATCAGCGGGGACAGGGAATACGAGCAGTACTTC. It codes for CAISGDREYEQYF.

As DNA, the CDR3 is TGTGCCAGCAGAATCTCGGACAGGGTCCATGAGCAGTTCTTC. It encodes CASRISDRVHEQFF. The chain has TRBV11-2 and TRBJ2-1; 8 bases line up with TRBD1. After removal of 6 bases from V and 8 bases from J, the junction contained 9 bases not matched to a gene. The CDR3 loop spans 14 amino acids. Germline CDR1 SGHAT, CDR2 FQNNGV. Complete variable domain (other parts from reference TRBV11-2 and TRBJ2-1): EAGVAQSPRYKIIEKRQSVAFWCNPISGHATLYWYQQILGQGPKLLIQFQNNGVVDDSQLPKDRFSAERLKGVDSTLKIQPAKLEDSAVYLCASRISDRVHEQFFGPGTRLTVL.

The rearrangement uses TRBV6-6 and TRBJ1-1, with unresolved D. Trimming pared 4 bases from V and 6 bases from J, leaving 9 bases between. The CDR3 is made up of 12 amino acids. Germline V gene data show CDR1 as MNHNY and CDR2 as SVGAGI (reference sequence). CDR3: CASSWEGAEAFF. In DNA form, the CDR3 reads TGTGCCAGCAGTTGGGAGGGCGCTGAAGCTTTCTTT.

V is TRBV4-3 and J is TRBJ2-7; D may be TRBD2 (5 bases). The CDR3 consists of 17 residues. Trimming left V 1 base short and J 0 bases short, with 16 bases between. Per germline, CDR1 LGHNA and CDR2 YSLEER. CDR3 in amino acids: CASSQGTGRPSSYEQYF. The CDR3 coding sequence is TGCGCCAGCAGCCAAGGGACTGGACGACCTAGCTCCTACGAGCAGTACTTC.

The rearrangement uses TRBV28 and TRBJ1-5, with D possibly TRBD1 on 5 matching bases. V dropped 2 bases and J dropped 0 bases, with 8 bases sitting between them. The CDR3 contains 15 residues. Germline V lookup: CDR1 MDHEN, CDR2 SYDVKM. The CDR3 DNA is TGTGCCAGCAGTTTACGGACATCTAGCAATCAGCCCCAGCATTTT. Protein sequence: CASSLRTSSNQPQHF. Looking up the rest from reference TRBV28 and TRBJ1-5 gives the full variable domain: DVKVTQSSRYLVKRTGEKVFLECVQDMDHENMFWYRQDPGLGLRLIYFSYDVKMKEKGDIPEGYSVSREKKERFSLILESASTNQTSMYLCASSLRTSSNQPQHFGDGTRLSIL.

V and J are TRBV27 and TRBJ2-7; possibly TRBD2 for D (6 bases). CDR3 size: 11 residues. The V gene's germline CDR1 is MNHEY and CDR2 SMNVEV (reference sequence). Trimming took 6 bases from V and 4 from J, leaving 7 bases between them. The CDR3 nucleotides read TGTGCCAGCAGCGGGGGTTACGAGCAGTACTTC. It yields the protein CASSGGYEQYF.